The source of this TCR beta chain is a study of T-cell memory formation after mild COVID-19. The CDR3 spans 17 residues. Trimming took 4 bases from V and 3 from J; bases not matched to a gene: 11. CDR1 and CDR2 from the germline V gene are MDHEN and SYDVKM. One entry per CDR3 protein results from TCRdb running MiXCR on the 5' RACE reads. The sample includes a few hundred thousand distinct CDR3 sequences, roughly 21% of them seen just once. The TCR comes from an adult woman who had mild COVID-19 (a few samples of this study predate the infection). Cell type and time point are not known. The sequencing input was PBMCs or a T cell subset sorted from them (not recorded which). The chain recombines TRBV28 with TRBJ2-7; 11 bases are shared with TRBD2. The DNA of the CDR3 is TGTGCCAGCAGTTCTCATCCCGGGACTAGCGGCTTCTACGAGCAGTACTTC. Its translation: CASSSHPGTSGFYEQYF.